This is a list of T cell receptor beta chains from one sample in a study of T cells of healthy individuals. TCRdb independently ran MiXCR on the 5' RACE reads; one entry per CDR3 protein. The sample comprises about 82,000 distinct CDR3 sequences, more than 5% of which are singletons, and about 7.5% rests with the top ten. The receptors derive from a female donor in good health. Each CDR3 is given with its conserved first and last residue. The order of the fields is clone size, J gene, V gene, D gene, CDR3 DNA, CDR3 protein. D genes are given only for firm matches. Expanded clones are given a class, and other clones once, few, many or no size at all.

size: -; J: TRBJ1-6; V: TRBV7-2; D: -; DNA: TGTGCCAGCAGCTTGGCTGTTCCTACCTTGTCACCCCTCCACTTT; CDR3: CASSLAVPTLSPLHF
size: many; J: TRBJ2-5; V: TRBV7-9; D: TRBD2; DNA: TGTGCCAGTCGGACTAGCGGGCTTCAAGAGACCCAGTACTTC; CDR3: CASRTSGLQETQYF
size: many; J: TRBJ1-6; V: TRBV5-5; D: -; DNA: TGTGCCAGCAGCTTGTATGATCAGGGTCTCCACTTT; CDR3: CASSLYDQGLHF
size: many; J: TRBJ1-2; V: TRBV14; D: -; DNA: TGTGCCAGCAGCCAAGTCCTAGACAGCCTATATGGCTACACCTTC; CDR3: CASSQVLDSLYGYTF
size: many; J: TRBJ2-7; V: TRBV4-1; D: -; DNA: TGCGCCAGCAGCCAAGATCCCGGGTCCCTTCCCTACGAGCAGTACTTC; CDR3: CASSQDPGSLPYEQYF
size: many; J: TRBJ1-1; V: TRBV7-9; D: -; DNA: TGTGCCAGCAGATCTACCGGGACACTGAACACTGAAGCTTTCTTT; CDR3: CASRSTGTLNTEAFF
size: many; J: TRBJ2-7; V: TRBV6-2/TRBV6-3; D: TRBD2; DNA: TGTGCCAGCAGTTACCTAGCGGGAGGGTACGAGCAGTACTTC; CDR3: CASSYLAGGYEQYF
size: many; J: TRBJ2-1; V: TRBV20-1; D: TRBD2; DNA: TGCAGTGCTCTTAACTTACTAGCGGGAGAAGTCGATGAGCAGTTCTTC; CDR3: CSALNLLAGEVDEQFF
size: many; J: TRBJ2-2; V: TRBV20-1; D: TRBD2; DNA: TGCAGTGCTAGAGGCAAAGCGGGAGGGCCCGGGGAGCTGTTTTTT; CDR3: CSARGKAGGPGELFF
size: -; J: TRBJ2-5; V: TRBV4-2; D: -; DNA: TGTACCAGCAGCCAAGATGCCGTCAGGCTCGGGACCCAGTACTTC; CDR3: CTSSQDAVRLGTQYF
size: few; J: TRBJ1-1; V: TRBV29-1; D: -; DNA: TGCAGCGTTCTTCACTCGAACACTGAAGCTTTCTTT; CDR3: CSVLHSNTEAFF
size: -; J: TRBJ1-1; V: TRBV7-9; D: -; DNA: TGTGCCAGCTCCGCGGGGATGAACACTGAAGCTTTCTTT; CDR3: CASSAGMNTEAFF
size: -; J: TRBJ1-1; V: TRBV24-1; D: TRBD1; DNA: TGTGCCACGACCACAGGGGAGGGAGGAATGAACACTGAAGCTTTCTTT; CDR3: CATTTGEGGMNTEAFF
size: -; J: TRBJ1-2; V: TRBV5-1; D: -; DNA: TGCGCCAGCAGCTTGGACTTTGACTATGGCTACACCTTC; CDR3: CASSLDFDYGYTF
size: -; J: TRBJ2-7; V: TRBV12-3/TRBV12-4; D: TRBD1; DNA: TGTGCCAGCAGTTTGACAGGGGGTACCTACGAGCAGTACTTC; CDR3: CASSLTGGTYEQYF
size: many; J: TRBJ2-1; V: TRBV14; D: TRBD2; DNA: TGTGCCAGCAGCGGAGCGGGAGGCGTAGGTGAGCAGTTCTTC; CDR3: CASSGAGGVGEQFF
size: many; J: TRBJ1-2; V: TRBV30; D: TRBD1; DNA: TGTGCCTGGAAGGACAGGGGGCGAGATGGCTACACCTTC; CDR3: CAWKDRGRDGYTF
size: many; J: TRBJ2-3; V: TRBV5-1; D: TRBD1; DNA: TGCGCCAGCAGCTCGGGACAGCCTAGCACAGATACGCAGTATTTT; CDR3: CASSSGQPSTDTQYF
size: few; J: TRBJ1-5; V: TRBV20-1; D: -; DNA: -; CDR3: CSVCVPHVYGCSNQPQHF
size: many; J: TRBJ1-2; V: TRBV4-1; D: TRBD1; DNA: TGCGCCAGCAGCCAAGATCTCTGGGACAGGGTTAGGGATGGCTACACCTTC; CDR3: CASSQDLWDRVRDGYTF
size: -; J: TRBJ2-7; V: TRBV27; D: -; DNA: TGTGCCAGCACCCTCCTGTCCGACGAGCAGTACTTC; CDR3: CASTLLSDEQYF
size: many; J: TRBJ2-4; V: TRBV4-3; D: -; DNA: TGCGCCAGCAGCCCGTACAAGGGACGGGACTTTTTAGCCAAAAACATTCAGTACTTC; CDR3: CASSPYKGRDFLAKNIQYF
size: many; J: TRBJ2-1; V: TRBV5-4; D: TRBD1; DNA: TGTGCCAGCAGCCCTTTACGACAGGGGACCTACAATGAGCAGTTCTTC; CDR3: CASSPLRQGTYNEQFF
size: many; J: TRBJ2-5; V: TRBV18; D: -; DNA: TGTGCCAGCTCACCACCACGAGGGATAGGGCAAGAGACCCAGTACTTC; CDR3: CASSPPRGIGQETQYF
size: -; J: TRBJ1-6; V: TRBV11-2; D: TRBD1; DNA: TGTGCCAGCAGCTCACGAATGACAGGGCGGTCCTATAATTCACCCCTCCACTTT; CDR3: CASSSRMTGRSYNSPLHF
size: many; J: TRBJ2-3; V: TRBV7-2; D: -; DNA: TGTGCCAGCAGCTTATACCCACTAGAAGAAAGCACAGATACGCAGTATTTT; CDR3: CASSLYPLEESTDTQYF
size: -; J: TRBJ1-4; V: TRBV28; D: -; DNA: TGTGCCAGCAGTTTATGGCTTAATGAAAAACTGTTTTTT; CDR3: CASSLWLNEKLFF
size: many; J: TRBJ1-1; V: TRBV11-2; D: TRBD1; DNA: TGTGCCAGCAGCTTACATACAGGGGGGATCACTGAAGCTTTCTTT; CDR3: CASSLHTGGITEAFF
size: many; J: TRBJ2-3; V: TRBV7-2; D: -; DNA: TGTGCCAGCAGCTTAACGATCGGCGGGGGCACAGATACGCAGTATTTT; CDR3: CASSLTIGGGTDTQYF
size: few; J: TRBJ1-4; V: TRBV7-2; D: -; DNA: TGTGCCAGCAGCTTACGCCCGACGGACCGACCTTCTGCAACTAATGAAAAACTGTTTTTT; CDR3: CASSLRPTDRPSATNEKLFF
size: many; J: TRBJ2-1; V: TRBV7-9; D: -; DNA: TGTGCCAGCTCCCCAGGGGATGAGCAGTTCTTC; CDR3: CASSPGDEQFF
size: many; J: TRBJ2-6; V: TRBV29-1; D: -; DNA: TGCAGCGTTGAAGGGGGCAGGGCTGGGGCCAACGTCCTGACTTTC; CDR3: CSVEGGRAGANVLTF
size: -; J: TRBJ1-2; V: TRBV6-6; D: -; DNA: TGTGCCAGCAGTTCCCCTCCGGGAACTAACTATGGCTACACCTTC; CDR3: CASSSPPGTNYGYTF
size: many; J: TRBJ2-3; V: TRBV5-1; D: TRBD1; DNA: TGCGCCAGCAGCTTCGGACAGGGTGGTCCAGATACGCAGTATTTT; CDR3: CASSFGQGGPDTQYF
size: many; J: TRBJ1-1; V: TRBV20-1; D: -; DNA: TGCAGTGCAGTAAGGGGTTTGGGTGAAGCTTTCTTT; CDR3: CSAVRGLGEAFF
size: many; J: TRBJ2-3; V: TRBV7-2; D: TRBD1; DNA: TGTGCCAGCAGCTGGGACAGGAGAACAGATACGCAGTATTTT; CDR3: CASSWDRRTDTQYF
size: -; J: TRBJ1-5; V: TRBV5-5; D: -; DNA: TGTGCCAGCAGCTTGAACGGCCATAGCAATCAGCCCCAGCATTTT; CDR3: CASSLNGHSNQPQHF
size: many; J: TRBJ2-7; V: TRBV28; D: -; DNA: TGTGCCAGCAGTACGAACAGGGTCCGGATCTACGAGCAGTACTTC; CDR3: CASSTNRVRIYEQYF
size: -; J: TRBJ1-1; V: TRBV7-9; D: -; DNA: TGTGCCAGCAGCTTAGTAGGTGGGGGCCGGACTGAAGCTTTCTTT; CDR3: CASSLVGGGRTEAFF
size: many; J: TRBJ1-5; V: TRBV5-1; D: TRBD1; DNA: TGCGCCAGCAGCTGGGGACAGGGGAGCAATCAGCCCCAGCATTTT; CDR3: CASSWGQGSNQPQHF
size: few; J: TRBJ1-1; V: TRBV12-3/TRBV12-4; D: -; DNA: TGTGCCAGCAGTTTGGGGGCGAACACTGAAGCTTTCTTT; CDR3: CASSLGANTEAFF
size: many; J: TRBJ1-5; V: TRBV7-2; D: -; DNA: TGTGCCAGCAGCTTAAGAGGGGGTGGGAGCAATCAGCCCCAGCATTTT; CDR3: CASSLRGGGSNQPQHF
size: many; J: TRBJ2-7; V: TRBV18; D: TRBD1; DNA: TGTGCCAGCTCACGACAGGGTCCCGAGCAGTACTTC; CDR3: CASSRQGPEQYF
size: many; J: TRBJ2-5; V: TRBV7-2; D: -; DNA: TGTGCCAGCAGCTACTCTCTAGCGCCACAAGAGACCCAGTACTTC; CDR3: CASSYSLAPQETQYF
size: -; J: TRBJ2-1; V: TRBV18; D: -; DNA: TGTGCCAGCTCACCTGGGCTAGTCAATGAGCAGTTCTTC; CDR3: CASSPGLVNEQFF
size: few; J: TRBJ1-1; V: TRBV7-2; D: TRBD1; DNA: TGTGCCAGCAGCACCAGACAGGGCAGCGCTGAAGCTTTCTTT; CDR3: CASSTRQGSAEAFF
size: many; J: TRBJ2-1; V: TRBV6-2/TRBV6-3; D: -; DNA: TGTGCCAGCAGTGTCCGGGAGGGGGAGGGGGCTCTGGATGAGCAGTTCTTC; CDR3: CASSVREGEGALDEQFF
size: many; J: TRBJ2-4; V: TRBV20-1; D: TRBD1; DNA: TGCAGTGTTCCCTTGGGGACAGGGGTAAACATTCAGTACTTC; CDR3: CSVPLGTGVNIQYF
size: many; J: TRBJ1-2; V: TRBV27; D: -; DNA: TGTGCCAGCAGCCACCGGGTTCCAATTAATAACTATGGCTACACCTTC; CDR3: CASSHRVPINNYGYTF
size: few; J: TRBJ1-5; V: TRBV28; D: -; DNA: TGTGCCAGCAAGGGGTTTTGGGGTCAGCCCCAGCATTTT; CDR3: CASKGFWGQPQHF
size: many; J: TRBJ2-5; V: TRBV30; D: -; DNA: TGTGCCTGGAGTCGGGGACAAGAGACCCAGTACTTC; CDR3: CAWSRGQETQYF
size: many; J: TRBJ2-1; V: TRBV14; D: TRBD2; DNA: TGTGCCAGCAGCCAAGATAGCGGGTACAATGAGCAGTTCTTC; CDR3: CASSQDSGYNEQFF
size: many; J: TRBJ2-1; V: TRBV28; D: -; DNA: TGTGCCAGCATAGATAGCGGAAACAATGAGCAGTTCTTC; CDR3: CASIDSGNNEQFF
size: many; J: TRBJ2-3; V: TRBV20-1; D: -; DNA: TGCAGTGCTAGAGAAATTGGGACCCCGGATACGCAGTATTTT; CDR3: CSAREIGTPDTQYF
size: -; J: TRBJ1-2; V: TRBV25-1; D: -; DNA: TGTGCCAGCAGTGACGCCCGGTCAAACACCTTC; CDR3: CASSDARSNTF